Listed here is a single T cell receptor (beta chain). The antigen remains unidentified. The data derive from a study of cytomegalovirus exposure and HLA in healthy donors. Study at large: The study's early data release held tens of millions of unique TCRs from HLA-typed donors.

Unmatched junction bases numbered 3, after V lost 0 bases and J lost 2 bases. The CDR3 extends over 15 amino acids. The germline gives CDR1 LGHNA, CDR2 YNFKEQ. Notes on the study in general: A list of approximately 160 TCR beta chains associated with cytomegalovirus was given. TCR beta sequences numbering around 15,000 were associated with HLA alleles at 0.05 false discovery rate in a later analysis.

Use of 60 Vbeta and 13 Jbeta primers characterized the PCR. The protocol was immunoSEQ multiplex PCR, while the TCRdb copy is restricted to in-frame clones and leaves out a portion. The sample yields about 94,000 clones, roughly 8.2% seen once. The TCR comes from a man aged 45-65 years in good health and CMV-seronegative. The sequenced sample consisted of PBMCs. The chain couples TRBV4-2 to TRBJ2-7; 8 bases align to TRBD2. This CDR3 reads CASSQDTSGTYEQYF. The CDR3, as DNA: TGTGCCAGCAGCCAAGATACTAGCGGAACCTACGAGCAGTACTTC.